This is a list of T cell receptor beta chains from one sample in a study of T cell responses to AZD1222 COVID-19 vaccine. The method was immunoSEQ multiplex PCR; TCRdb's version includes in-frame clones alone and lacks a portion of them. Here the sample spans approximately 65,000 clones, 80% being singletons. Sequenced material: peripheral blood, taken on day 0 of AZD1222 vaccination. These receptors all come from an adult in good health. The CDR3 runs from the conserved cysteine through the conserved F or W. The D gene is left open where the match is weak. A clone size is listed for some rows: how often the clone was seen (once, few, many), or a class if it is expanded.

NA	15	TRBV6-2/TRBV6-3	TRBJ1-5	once	TGTGCCAGCAGCCGCCCAGGATATAGCAATCAGCCCCAGCATTTT	CASSRPGYSNQPQHF
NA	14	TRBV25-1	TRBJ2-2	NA	TGTGCCAGCAGATTGGACAGCCGCACCGGGGAGCTGTTTTTT	CASRLDSRTGELFF
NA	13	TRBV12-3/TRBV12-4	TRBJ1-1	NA	TGTGCCAGCAGTTTCCGCAGGGACACTGAAGCTTTCTTT	CASSFRRDTEAFF
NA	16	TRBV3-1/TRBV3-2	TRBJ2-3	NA	TGTGCCAGCAGCGACAACCCGGGACGACACACAGATACGCAGTATTTT	CASSDNPGRHTDTQYF
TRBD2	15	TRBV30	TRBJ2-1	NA	TGTGCCTGCCAAACGCCTGCGGGGGGGTACAATGAGCAGTTCTTC	CACQTPAGGYNEQFF
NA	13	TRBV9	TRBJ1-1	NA	TGTGCCAGCAGCGTAGGTATCTCGGGTGAAGCTTTCTTT	CASSVGISGEAFF
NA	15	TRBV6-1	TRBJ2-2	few	TGTGCCAGCAGCTACGGCGGTAGTCCCCCCGGGGAGCTGTTTTTT	CASSYGGSPPGELFF
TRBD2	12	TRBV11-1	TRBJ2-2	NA	TGTGCCAGCAGCCGAAGGACTAGTGAGCTGTTTTTT	CASSRRTSELFF
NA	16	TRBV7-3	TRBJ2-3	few	TGTGCCAGCAGCTTAAAACGGGGTATAAGCACAGATACGCAGTATTTT	CASSLKRGISTDTQYF
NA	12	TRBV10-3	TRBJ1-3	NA	TGTGCCATCACGGGAGGGGGAAACACCATATATTTT	CAITGGGNTIYF
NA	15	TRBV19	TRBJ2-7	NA	TGTGCCAGTAGTATTAAGGGGGACACATCCTACGAGCAGTACTTC	CASSIKGDTSYEQYF
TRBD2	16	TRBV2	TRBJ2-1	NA	TGTGCCAGCAGTGATAATCCTAGCGGGAGCTACAATGAGCAGTTCTTC	CASSDNPSGSYNEQFF
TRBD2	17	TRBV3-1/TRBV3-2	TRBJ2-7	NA	TGTGCCAGCAGCCAAAGGGGACTAGCGGGGGGGCCGGGCGAGCAGTACTTC	CASSQRGLAGGPGEQYF
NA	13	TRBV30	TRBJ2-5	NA	TGTGCCTGGAGTGTACCCGGGGTAGAGACCCAGTACTTC	CAWSVPGVETQYF
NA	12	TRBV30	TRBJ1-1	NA	TGTGCCTGGACCCCAGGGGCCACTGAAGCTTTCTTT	CAWTPGATEAFF
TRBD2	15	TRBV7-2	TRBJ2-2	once	TGTGCCAGCAGCGGAGGACTAGGTCCGACCGGGGAGTTGTTTTTT	CASSGGLGPTGELFF
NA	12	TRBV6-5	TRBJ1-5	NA	TGTGCCAGCACCTCCCCTGGGGGGGCCCAGCATTTT	CASTSPGGAQHF
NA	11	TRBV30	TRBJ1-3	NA	TGTGCCTGGAGGGCCTTGAACACCATATATTTT	CAWRALNTIYF
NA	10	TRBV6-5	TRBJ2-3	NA	TGTGCCAGCAGTTACCCCCCCCAGTATTTT	CASSYPPQYF
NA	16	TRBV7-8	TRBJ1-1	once	TGTGCCAGCAGCTCATCGGACACCTCCTCGAACACTGAAGCTTTCTTT	CASSSSDTSSNTEAFF
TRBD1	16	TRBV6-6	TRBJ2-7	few	TGTGCCAGCAGTGGGCCCGGGACAGGGGTCTCCTACGAGCAGTACTTC	CASSGPGTGVSYEQYF
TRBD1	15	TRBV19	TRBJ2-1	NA	TGTGCCAGTAGTAAAGACAGGGGGCGAGACAATGAGCAGTTCTTC	CASSKDRGRDNEQFF
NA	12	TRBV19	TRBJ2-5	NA	TGTGCCAGTAGTATGGATAAAGAGACCCAGTACTTC	CASSMDKETQYF
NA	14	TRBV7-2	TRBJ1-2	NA	TGTGCCAGCAATAGTCCGTTGAGATTGGGTGGCTACACCTTC	CASNSPLRLGGYTF
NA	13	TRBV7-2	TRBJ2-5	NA	TGTGCCAGCAGCCGGGGCTGGCAAGAGACCCAGTACTTC	CASSRGWQETQYF
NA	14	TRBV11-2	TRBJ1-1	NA	TGTGCCAGCAGTTTTCCTACAGGGTACACTGAAGCTTTCTTT	CASSFPTGYTEAFF